The text below deals with one T cell receptor beta chain. Per the original methods: The authors estimated nucleated cell counts from reference gene primer amplification. Method: immunoSEQ multiplex PCR; TCRdb's copy keeps in-frame clones and lacks some. For V, J and clone size, that table is used; D and trimming come from the DNA. The profile shows under 20,000 clones, 70% to 90% of them singletons. This sample was taken from a study of blood T cell repertoires in COVID-19. About the research overall: Whether acute or convalescent, the COVID-19 samples came from the United States, Italy and Spain. PBMCs, B-cell-depleted T cells, or T cells were the source of the cDNA or gDNA that made up the material.

The CDR3 has 14 amino acids. Per germline, CDR1 MNHEY and CDR2 SMNVEV (reference sequence). The V end was cut by 0 bases, the J end by 4 bases, with 7 bases between. V gene TRBV27 combines with J gene TRBJ1-5; a weak D match, TRBD1 (6 bases). The sequencing sample was made of peripheral blood. The TCR originated in a human donor with active COVID-19. The donor label of this sample is uncertain. The CDR3 nucleotides are TGTGCCAGCAGTTTATCAGGGGGAAATCAGCCCCAGCATTTT. It codes for CASSLSGGNQPQHF.